These 23 T cell receptor beta chains were all obtained from the same sample, sequenced in a study of T cells in Graves' hyperthyroidism and ophthalmopathy. The TCR beta CDR3 regions underwent amplification using RNA transcripts as the source. Initially, a first-round RT-PCR of the TCR CDR3 employed the HTBI primer set. TCRdb re-derived calls from the multiplex PCR reads in MiXCR, one entry per CDR3 protein. The sample lists a few hundred thousand distinct CDR3 sequences, 46% seen once, with 6.5% to 9% in the top ten. Sequencing input: peripheral blood or thyroid tissue (not recorded which). The receptors here all came from a woman aged 18-35 years with Graves' hyperthyroidism.

Only one count was recorded for this clonotype. In DNA, the CDR3 is TGTGCCAGCAGCCAAGGGACAGCGAGAGCAACTAATGAAAAACTGTTTTTT. Translation gives CASSQGTARATNEKLFF. The J gene is TRBJ1-4, the V gene TRBV4-2, with D maybe TRBD1 (6 bases). This CDR3 has 17 amino acids. The V gene lost 1 base and the J gene lost 0 bases, with 12 bases spanning the gap. From germline, CDR1 is LGHNA and CDR2 YNFKEQ.

To note about this clonotype: The junction and the germline gene differ at one end; a read error may be behind it. V and J are TRBV25-1 and TRBJ1-1; tentatively, D is TRBD1 (6 bases). Germline V CDR1 and CDR2: MGHDK, SYGVNS. The CDR3 extends over 12 amino acids. This CDR3 is CTSRLGQREAFF. The CDR3 coding sequence is TGTACCAGCAGACTAGGACAGAGAGAAGCTTTCTTT.

The J gene is TRBJ1-5, the V gene TRBV29-1, with D possibly TRBD1 on 5 matching bases. V dropped 7 bases and J dropped 7 bases, with 14 bases sitting between them. In germline, CDR1 is SQVTM, CDR2 ANQGSEA. The CDR3 consists of 12 residues. In nucleotides, the CDR3 is TGCAGCGCTAGACAGATGGACCAGCCCCAGCATTTT. This encodes CSARQMDQPQHF.

This chain joins TRBV7-6 and TRBJ2-2, with D possibly TRBD1 on 5 matching bases. The CDR3 is 16 amino acids. V lost 5 bases and J lost 7, with 20 bases in between. Germline V gene lookup returns CDR1 SGHVS and CDR2 FNYEAQ. The CDR3 DNA reads as TGTGCCAGCAGCCAAGTGTCGTGGACATACTACGGGGAGCTGTTTTTT. It yields the protein CASSQVSWTYYGELFF.

The V gene is TRBV2, the J gene TRBJ1-4, with a possible D match to TRBD1 (6 bases). The J call is doubtful: the DNA matches TRBJ2-2 better. The germline CDR1 and CDR2 sequences are SNHLY and FYNNEI. The CDR3 sequence is 14 residues long. CDR3 DNA sequence: TGTGCCAGCAGTCCCGGGACAAATGCCGGGGAGCTGTTTTTT. Encoded protein: CASSPGTNAGELFF.

As to this clonotype: A clone one base away is much larger, so this may be a read error. The genes are TRBV7-7 and TRBJ1-1, with a weak D call TRBD1 (6 bases). CDR1 is SSHAT and CDR2 is FNYEAQ in the germline V gene (reference sequence). V was shortened by 5 bases and J by 11 bases, with 18 bases between the two germline ends. The CDR3 contains 13 residues. CDR3 bases: TGTGCCAGCAGCAAGAGCCGGGGAGACAGGGCTTTCTTT. The encoded protein is CASSKSRGDRAFF.

The chain combines TRBV10-3 with TRBJ2-2, with a weak D call TRBD1 (6 bases). V was pared by 8 bases and J by 3 bases, with 22 bases between. The CDR3 covers 17 residues. CDR1 and CDR2 (germline): ENHRY, SYGVKD. CDR3 DNA: TGTGCCATCGGGGAGACAGGCAGGGAAGCGGACACCGGGGAGCTGTTTTTT. As protein: CAIGETGREADTGELFF.

The J gene is TRBJ1-2, the V gene TRBV25-1, with D uncertain. The V end lost 8 bases, the J end lost 0 bases, and 16 bases lay between the germline ends. Germline V gives CDR1 MGHDK, CDR2 SYGVNS. The CDR3 runs 15 residues. In DNA, the CDR3 is TGTGCCAGCGTTGGAGTCGGTATGACTAACTATGGCTACACCTTC. Its protein product is CASVGVGMTNYGYTF.

The chain has TRBV5-1 and TRBJ1-6, with D possibly being TRBD1 (6 bases). V was trimmed by 4 bases and J by 10 bases, leaving 15 bases between them. Looked up from germline, CDR1 is SGHRS and CDR2 is YFSETQ. This CDR3 contains 14 residues. The DNA for the CDR3 is TGCGCCAGCAGCCCGGGACAAACGAGGTCACCCCTCCACTTT. Translation: CASSPGQTRSPLHF.

The chain recombines TRBV7-2 with TRBJ1-2, with D perhaps TRBD1 (6 bases). Trimming pared 3 bases from V and 4 bases from J, leaving 12 bases between. CDR3 length: 14 residues. Per germline, CDR1 SGHTA and CDR2 FQGNSA. CDR3 nucleotides: TGTGCCAGCAGCTTCATGACAGGCACCTATGGCTACACCTTC. Its protein is CASSFMTGTYGYTF. The complete variable domain, with remaining parts taken from reference TRBV7-2 and TRBJ1-2, reads GAGVSQSPSNKVTEKGKDVELRCDPISGHTALYWYRQSLGQGLEFLIYFQGNSAPDKSGLPSDRFSAERTGGSVSTLTIQRTQQEDSAVYLCASSFMTGTYGYTFGSGTRLTVV.

This clonotype was seen at least ten times. The V and J genes are TRBV2 and TRBJ2-7; TRBD1 aligns across 9 bases. CDR1 is SNHLY, CDR2 FYNNEI, per germline. V dropped 5 bases and J dropped 2; count of bases not matched to a gene: 1. This CDR3 contains 13 residues. The CDR3 loop is CASSWDRAYEQYF. The CDR3 DNA is TGTGCCAGCAGTTGGGACAGGGCCTACGAGCAGTACTTC.

This rearrangement joins TRBV7-8 to TRBJ1-1, with D hard to call. The CDR3 spans 14 residues. Trimming shortened V by 7 bases and J by 2 bases, and 14 bases separated the two germline ends. Germline V lookup: CDR1 SGHVS, CDR2 FQNEAQ. CDR3 residues: CASTQREVNTEAFF. CDR3 bases: TGTGCCAGCACCCAAAGGGAGGTTAACACTGAAGCTTTCTTT.

A word on this clonotype: It may be a read error: a sequence one base away is much more abundant. CDR3 nucleotides: TGCAGCGTTAAGGACGCCGGCGAGCAGTACTTC. This gives the protein CSVKDAGEQYF. The chain joins TRBV29-1 to TRBJ2-7; D unresolved. The CDR3 loop spans 11 amino acids. Per the germline V gene, CDR1 is SQVTM and CDR2 is ANQGSEA. V lost 5 bases and J 6 bases, leaving 11 bases between the germline ends.

The chain links TRBV12-3 or TRBV12-4 to TRBJ1-2; D may be TRBD1 (6 bases). The V and J ends lost 5 bases and 13 bases respectively, with 23 bases between them. The CDR3 covers 14 residues. CDR3 DNA: TGTGCCAGCAGTCCCCCTGGGGGCCCCTTCCGAGTCACCTTC. Translation gives CASSPPGGPFRVTF.

The table lists this clonotype with a few counts. The V and J genes are TRBV20-1 and TRBJ1-5; D may be TRBD1 (5 bases). Per the germline V gene, CDR1 is DFQATT and CDR2 is SNEGSKA (reference sequence). The CDR3 covers 16 residues. V shed 3 bases and J shed 7 bases, with 22 bases lying between them. In nucleotides, the CDR3 is TGCAGTGCTAGGGGGCGAACCCCATCTGGATGGCAGCCCCAGCATTTT. Translated: CSARGRTPSGWQPQHF.

The V call is TRBV7-8, the J call TRBJ2-7, with 9 bases that match TRBD2. Germline CDR1 and CDR2: SGHVS and FQNEAQ. The J segment lost 5 bases and the V segment lost 5 bases, leaving 7 bases of the junction unmatched. The CDR3 extends over 14 amino acids. CDR3 in DNA: TGTGCCAGCAGCCACCGGGCTAGCGGGGACGAGCAGTACTTC. Translation: CASSHRASGDEQYF.

The rearrangement links TRBV9 to TRBJ1-1; D possibly corresponds to TRBD1 (5 bases). CDR1 SGDLS and CDR2 YYNGEE come from the germline V gene. The CDR3 has 15 amino acids. The V and J ends lost 0 bases and 4 bases respectively, with 13 bases between them. The DNA of the CDR3 is TGTGCCAGCAGCGTAGCTGGGGACGGCAGCACTGAAGCTTTCTTT. Amino acid sequence: CASSVAGDGSTEAFF. The entire variable domain, with the rest obtained from reference TRBV9 and TRBJ1-1, is as follows: DSGVTQTPKHLITATGQRVTLRCSPRSGDLSVYWYQQSLDQGLQFLIQYYNGEERAKGNILERFSAQQFPDLHSELNLSSLELGDSALYFCASSVAGDGSTEAFFGQGTRLTVV.

In its sample, this clonotype was seen many times. The rearrangement uses TRBV2 and TRBJ1-5, with D possibly matching TRBD1 (5 bases). This CDR3 region has 14 residues. CDR1 is SNHLY and CDR2 is FYNNEI in the germline V gene. Trimming took 0 bases from V and 6 from J, leaving 9 bases between them. The CDR3 here is CASSEAWGGQPQHF. The CDR3 nucleotides are TGTGCCAGCAGTGAAGCGTGGGGGGGTCAGCCCCAGCATTTT.

This chain uses TRBV29-1 with TRBJ1-5; D is perhaps TRBD1 (6 bases). The germline V and J ends were trimmed by 8 bases and 7 bases, with 15 bases remaining between them. Germline V gene lookup returns CDR1 SQVTM and CDR2 ANQGSEA. The CDR3 has 12 residues. The CDR3 DNA reads TGCAGCACGCGGGAAGGGGGGCAGCCCCAGCATTTT. Translation gives CSTREGGQPQHF.

The chain recombines TRBV29-1 with TRBJ2-2; D is ambiguous. Germline-derived CDR1 and CDR2 are SQVTM and ANQGSEA. Trimming removed 4 bases at V and 4 bases at J, with 7 bases between. The CDR3 runs 12 residues. The CDR3 coding sequence is TGCAGCGTTGTAGACATCACCGGGGAGCTGTTTTTT. It translates to CSVVDITGELFF.

The genes are TRBV19 and TRBJ1-5, with D possibly being TRBD1 (6 bases). The CDR3 is 16 residues long. Germline V gives CDR1 LNHDA, CDR2 SQIVND (reference sequence). Trimming pared 3 bases from V and 3 bases from J, leaving 15 bases between. The CDR3 reads CASSIERGAVNQPQHF. The CDR3 nucleotides read TGTGCCAGTAGTATCGAGAGGGGGGCAGTCAATCAGCCCCAGCATTTT. Full variable domain (outside the CDR3, taken from reference TRBV19 and TRBJ1-5): DGGITQSPKYLFRKEGQNVTLSCEQNLNHDAMYWYRQDPGQGLRLIYYSQIVNDFQKGDIAEGYSVSREKKESFPLTVTSAQKNPTAFYLCASSIERGAVNQPQHFGDGTRLSIL.

The rearrangement joins TRBV9 to TRBJ1-2; the D gene is possibly TRBD1 (5 bases). Germline assignment: CDR1 SGDLS and CDR2 YYNGEE. The V end lost 0 bases, the J end lost 1 base, and 16 bases lay between the germline ends. The CDR3 spans 17 residues. CDR3 in DNA: TGTGCCAGCAGCGTAGGACAGAGGGACTTGAATAACTATGGCTACACCTTC. It translates to CASSVGQRDLNNYGYTF.

This sequence joins TRBV29-1 and TRBJ1-2; no reliable D call. Germline CDR1 reads SQVTM; CDR2 reads ANQGSEA. V gave up 6 bases and J gave up 0 bases, with 11 bases separating them. CDR3 size: 13 residues. The CDR3 loop is CSVGGRPNYGYTF. The CDR3, as DNA: TGCAGCGTGGGAGGCCGGCCTAACTATGGCTACACCTTC. The full variable domain, completed using reference TRBV29-1 and TRBJ1-2, is SAVISQKPSRDICQRGTSLTIQCQVDSQVTMMFWYRQQPGQSLTLIATANQGSEATYESGFVIDKFPISRPNLTFSTLTVSNMSPEDSSIYLCSVGGRPNYGYTFGSGTRLTVV.